Listed below are T cell receptor beta chains from one sample, sequenced in a study of Tregs in tolerant kidney transplant recipients. Measured with immunoSEQ multiplex PCR; TCRdb has only the in-frame clones, and not every one. Of about 110,000 clones in the sample, about 90% were seen once. The input for sequencing was CD4+ T cells from blood, taken before the transplant. These receptor sequences come from a human donor who received a combined kidney and bone marrow transplant. Each CDR3 is given with its conserved first and last residue.

TRBV6-5 CASSRGQPQHF
TRBV5-3 CARSSRVNYNEQFF
TRBV2 CASSENPAGSSYEQYF
TRBV5-1 CASSLPGQNYTF
TRBV5-1 CASSNGGDTQYF
TRBV6-5 CASAGTAEAFF
TRBV2 CASNPGQGRVNTEAFF
TRBV5-1 CASSSGTGVAKNIQYF
TRBV28 CASSLLGTGRNTGELFF
TRBV7-2 CASSLNSVEQFF
TRBV5-6 CASSAFHRNYEQYF
TRBV7-2 CASSPRSSGSHEQFF
TRBV5-1 CASSLAGSFGEPQHF
TRBV15 CATSTGLAGQETQYF
TRBV4-1 CASSQFTSSRGSSYNSPLHF
TRBV27 CASRSRPQSDYGYTF
TRBV2 CASNTPDSSEAFF
TRBV30 CAWSERTVEKLFF
TRBV6-1 CASSQQGSTEQFF
TRBV7-6 CASSSGQGLNTGELFF
TRBV28 CASRSPGERTEAFF
TRBV18 CASSQTGGYTF
TRBV6-6 CASSYIAAGVKNEQFF
TRBV6-5 CASRGSANTEAFF
TRBV6-4 CASRGQGAYHGYTF
TRBV18 CASSQGLQANYGYTF
TRBV2 CASRKKTLSYEQYF
TRBV5-4 CASSSVEGGQTDTQYF
TRBV7-2 CASSPRQGSLYGYTF
TRBV7-9 CASSFRQGEQYF
TRBV9 CASSVGLRTEAFF
TRBV6-6 CASSYSNRFAGYTF
TRBV7-2 CASSRGGAGNTIYF
TRBV19 CASSNLYTEAFF
TRBV6-6 CASAAQGAVGYGYTF
TRBV6-9 CASSYRQGAGNSPLHF
TRBV15 CATSRATPTSGSTDTQYF
TRBV28 CASSVQNTEAFF
TRBV9 CASSPRGLSGNTIYF
TRBV5-5 CASSLYGGLNTGELFF
TRBV28 CASSLPTTRVNTEAFF
TRBV10-1 CASRSGDMTGELFF
TRBV25-1 CASILSGGAETQYF
TRBV5-5 CASSILPGGNTGELFF
TRBV7-9 CASSHAQGLARDEQYF
TRBV5-1 CASSEGQGSNQPQHF
TRBV2 CASSDREGSPLHF
TRBV6-1 CASSEAVLRGPGNTIYF
TRBV4-3 CASSQGQGLPEETQYF
TRBV25-1 CASSFPSTDTQYF
TRBV2 CASTAGQKETQYF
TRBV20-1 CSAEQGKTQYF
TRBV5-5 CASSLGLSGNTIYF
TRBV7-2 CASSLAGTGSYEQYF